These 18 T cell receptor beta chains were sequenced from one sample in a study of CXCR3-negative and CXCR3-positive naive CD8 T cells (dated by TCRdb to between 2017 and 2020). TCRdb shows the sequencer as NextSeq 550. The Human TCR Profiling Kit (MiLaboratory) was used to prepare UMI-labeled 5' RACE TRB cDNA libraries. After the reads were reprocessed by TCRdb, one entry was made per CDR3 protein sequence, with no DNA. The sample's clone listing holds roughly 25,000 distinct CDR3 sequences. Clones ranked in the top ten supply less than 4.5% of the sample. Sequencing used naive CXCR3- CD8+ T cells from blood. In the paper's terms, the cell subset or site label means: CD45RO-CCR7+CD27+CD95- naive CD8+ T cells lacking CXCR3 (TNR3-). The source is a human donor in good health. Some clones in this sample may be carry-over from other donors' samples.

This chain links TRBV4-3 with TRBJ1-3. The CDR3 is 13 amino acids. In germline, CDR1 is LGHNA, CDR2 YSLEER. CDR3 sequence reads: CASSQNFGNTIYF.

This sequence joins TRBV29-1 and TRBJ1-4; TCRdb calls TRBD1, which cannot be checked without DNA. The CDR3 is 14 amino acids. CDR1 and CDR2 (germline): SQVTM, ANQGSEA. The CDR3 here is CSVEGDREDEKLFF.

The rearrangement links TRBV5-1 to TRBJ2-7. CDR3 length: 13 residues. From germline, CDR1 is SGHRS and CDR2 YFSETQ. CDR3 in amino acids: CASSVDRVREQYF.

The V and J genes are TRBV28 and TRBJ2-7; the D gene TCRdb calls, TRBD2, cannot be checked with no DNA. Germline CDR1 MDHEN, CDR2 SYDVKM. This CDR3 region has 15 residues. This CDR3 is CASSPGTSGSYEQYF.

The chain has TRBV5-6 and TRBJ2-5; absent DNA, TCRdb's TRBD2 call cannot be checked. Per the germline V gene, CDR1 is SGHDT and CDR2 is YYEEEE. The CDR3 has 14 amino acids. This CDR3 reads CASSLKVPQETQYF. Combining the CDR3 with reference TRBV5-6 and TRBJ2-5 gives the whole variable domain DAGVTQSPTHLIKTRGQQVTLRCSPKSGHDTVSWYQQALGQGPQFIFQYYEEEERQRGNFPDRFSGHQFPNYSSELNVNALLLGDSALYLCASSLKVPQETQYFGPGTRLLVL.

The rearrangement joins TRBV25-1 to TRBJ1-1. From germline, CDR1 is MGHDK and CDR2 SYGVNS. The CDR3 covers 12 residues. The CDR3 loop reads CASRREGTEAFF. Full variable domain (outside the CDR3, taken from reference TRBV25-1 and TRBJ1-1): EADIYQTPRYLVIGTGKKITLECSQTMGHDKMYWYQQDPGMELHLIHYSYGVNSTEKGDLSSESTVSRIRTEHFPLTLESARPSHTSQYLCASRREGTEAFFGQGTRLTVV.

The rearrangement uses TRBV18 and TRBJ2-1; there is no DNA to check the TCRdb D call of TRBD1. The CDR3 contains 16 residues. The V gene's germline CDR1 is KGHSH and CDR2 LQKENI. The CDR3 loop reads CASSPTPGQGGNEQFF.

V gene TRBV12-3 or TRBV12-4 combines with J gene TRBJ1-1; TCRdb selects TRBD1, and the lack of DNA leaves this call unchecked. The CDR3 is 14 residues long. Here the CDR3 reads CASSLTGGGTEAFF.

This chain uses TRBV7-3 with TRBJ2-3; TCRdb's D call, TRBD2, is unchecked because there is no DNA. Germline V gene sequence: CDR1 SGHTA, CDR2 FQGTGA. The length of the CDR3 is 16 residues. CDR3 loop: CASSPGTSISTDTQYF.

The chain couples TRBV6-5 to TRBJ1-3. This CDR3 comprises 13 residues. CDR1 is MNHEY, CDR2 SVGAGI, per germline. CDR3 in amino acids: CASAISSGNTIYF.

The chain combines TRBV6-1 with TRBJ2-7; TCRdb lists TRBD1, though no DNA is available to test this call. This CDR3 comprises 13 residues. Germline V gene sequence: CDR1 MNHNS, CDR2 SASEGT. CDR3 sequence: CASSAGSPYEQYF.

V is TRBV28 and J is TRBJ2-1. In germline, CDR1 is MDHEN, CDR2 SYDVKM. CDR3 length: 14 residues. This CDR3 is CASSLAADYNEQFF.

The V call is TRBV11-3, the J call TRBJ2-1; TCRdb names TRBD2, which stays unverified in the absence of DNA. Germline assignment: CDR1 SGHNT and CDR2 YENEEA. The length of the CDR3 is 15 residues. CDR3 in amino acids: CASSKTSGGADEQFF. The full variable domain, in which reference TRBV11-3 and TRBJ2-1 provide the parts outside the CDR3, is EAGVVQSPRYKIIEKKQPVAFWCNPISGHNTLYWYLQNLGQGPELLIRYENEEAVDDSQLPKDRFSAERLKGVDSTLKIQPAELGDSAVYLCASSKTSGGADEQFFGPGTRLTVL.

The chain combines TRBV20-1 with TRBJ2-3; the D gene TCRdb calls, TRBD2, cannot be checked with no DNA. Germline CDR1 reads DFQATT; CDR2 reads SNEGSKA (reference sequence). This CDR3 spans 12 amino acids. CDR3 loop: CSALAATDTQYF.

V is TRBV29-1 and J is TRBJ2-6; TCRdb's assignment of TRBD2 cannot be checked, as there is no DNA. CDR1 SQVTM and CDR2 ANQGSEA come from the germline V gene. The length of the CDR3 is 17 residues. The CDR3: CSVEARNGRPGANVLTF.

This rearrangement joins TRBV27 to TRBJ2-1; with no DNA, the TCRdb D assignment of TRBD2 cannot be verified. The V gene's germline CDR1 is MNHEY and CDR2 SMNVEV (reference sequence). This CDR3 has 13 amino acids. Here the CDR3 reads CASSWAGGNEQFF.

V gene TRBV12-3 or TRBV12-4 combines with J gene TRBJ2-5. CDR3 length: 13 residues. CDR3 residues: CASSNSWEETQYF.

The V gene is TRBV10-3, the J gene TRBJ2-2. The CDR3 extends over 13 amino acids. Germline CDR1 is ENHRY and CDR2 is SYGVKD. The CDR3 here is CAISETATGELFF.